The source of this TCR beta chain is a study of PD-L1 blockade in urothelial cancer. The CDR3 has 18 residues. The germline V gene encodes CDR1 MDHEN and CDR2 SYDVKM. V gave up 2 bases and J gave up 2 bases, with 19 bases separating them. The table came from immunoSEQ multiplex PCR; TCRdb's copy has only in-frame clones and leaves some out. This sample has about 73,000 clones, with roughly 89% found just once. The V call is TRBV28, the J call TRBJ1-3, with D hard to call. The TCR sequence derives from a man between 60 and 70 years old with urothelial cancer. The sample was PBMCs, taken around atezolizumab (anti-PD-L1) treatment. CDR3 in amino acids: CASSLPGGVGSAGNTIYF. In DNA form, the CDR3 reads TGTGCCAGCAGTTTACCTGGCGGGGTGGGATCGGCTGGAAACACCATATATTTT. The entire variable domain, with the rest obtained from reference TRBV28 and TRBJ1-3, is as follows: DVKVTQSSRYLVKRTGEKVFLECVQDMDHENMFWYRQDPGLGLRLIYFSYDVKMKEKGDIPEGYSVSREKKERFSLILESASTNQTSMYLCASSLPGGVGSAGNTIYFGEGSWLTVV.